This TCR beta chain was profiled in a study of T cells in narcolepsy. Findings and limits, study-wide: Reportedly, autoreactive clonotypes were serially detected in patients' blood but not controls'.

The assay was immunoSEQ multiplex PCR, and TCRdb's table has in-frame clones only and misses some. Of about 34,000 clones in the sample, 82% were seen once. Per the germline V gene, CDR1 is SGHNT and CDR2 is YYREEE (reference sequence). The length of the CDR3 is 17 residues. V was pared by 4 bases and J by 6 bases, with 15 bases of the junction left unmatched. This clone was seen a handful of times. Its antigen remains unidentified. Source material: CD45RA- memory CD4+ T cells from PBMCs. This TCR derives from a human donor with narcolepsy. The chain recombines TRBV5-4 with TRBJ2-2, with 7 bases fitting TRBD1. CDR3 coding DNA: TGTGCCAGCAGCCTAATGCCGACAGGGCATGGCTCCGGGGAGCTGTTTTTT. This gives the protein CASSLMPTGHGSGELFF.